Below, one T cell receptor (beta chain) is given with its context. Assay: immunoSEQ multiplex PCR; the TCRdb copy retains only in-frame clones and omits some. The table includes tens of thousands of clones, less than 90% detected once. These data belong to a study of control samples from healthy donors and cancer patients. The germline V gene encodes CDR1 SNHLY and CDR2 FYNNEI. This CDR3 contains 15 residues. Trimming pared 2 bases from V and 3 bases from J, leaving 11 bases between. Sample: blood. The chain recombines TRBV2 with TRBJ1-5; the D is unclear. The TCR originated in a woman between 65 and 79 years old in good health. The CDR3 DNA is TGTGCCAGCAGTGAATCCCGACGAAACAATCAGCCCCAGCATTTT. This translates into CASSESRRNNQPQHF.